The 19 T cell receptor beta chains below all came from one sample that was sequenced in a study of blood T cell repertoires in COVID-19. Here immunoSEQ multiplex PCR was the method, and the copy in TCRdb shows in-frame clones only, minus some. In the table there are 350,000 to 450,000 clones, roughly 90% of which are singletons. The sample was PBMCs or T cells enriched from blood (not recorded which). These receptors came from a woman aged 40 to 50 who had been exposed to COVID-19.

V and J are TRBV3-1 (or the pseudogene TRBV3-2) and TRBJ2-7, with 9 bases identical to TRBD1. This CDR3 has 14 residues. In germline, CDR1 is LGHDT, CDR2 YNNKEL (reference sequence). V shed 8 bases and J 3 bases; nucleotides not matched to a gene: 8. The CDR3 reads CASSWTGDDYEQYF. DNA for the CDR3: TGTGCCAGCTCGTGGACAGGGGACGACTACGAGCAGTACTTC.

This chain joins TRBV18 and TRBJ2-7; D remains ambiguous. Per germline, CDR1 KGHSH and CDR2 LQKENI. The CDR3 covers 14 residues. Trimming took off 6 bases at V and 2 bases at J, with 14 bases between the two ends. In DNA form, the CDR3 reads TGTGCCAGCTCCCAGGAAGCCTTAGCCTACGAGCAGTACTTC. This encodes CASSQEALAYEQYF.

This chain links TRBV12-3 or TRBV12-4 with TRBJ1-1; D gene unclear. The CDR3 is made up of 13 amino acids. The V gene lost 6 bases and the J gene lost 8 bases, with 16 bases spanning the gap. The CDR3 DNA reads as TGTGCCAGCAGCCCGGGTGTGAGATCAGAAGCTTTCTTT. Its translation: CASSPGVRSEAFF.

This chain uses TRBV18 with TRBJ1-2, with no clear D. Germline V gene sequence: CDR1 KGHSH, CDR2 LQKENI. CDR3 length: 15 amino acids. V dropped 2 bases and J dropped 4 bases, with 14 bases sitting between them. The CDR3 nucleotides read TGTGCCAGCTCACCAGCGCGGGAGCTAGGCTATGGCTACACCTTC. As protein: CASSPARELGYGYTF.

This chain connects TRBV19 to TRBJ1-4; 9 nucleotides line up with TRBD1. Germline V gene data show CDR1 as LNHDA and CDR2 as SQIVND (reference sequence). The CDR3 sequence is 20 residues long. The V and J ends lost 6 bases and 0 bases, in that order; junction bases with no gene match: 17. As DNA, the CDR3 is TGTGCCAGTAGCGGGGCGCGGGGACAGGGTAGAGGAGCAACTAATGAAAAACTGTTTTTT. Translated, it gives CASSGARGQGRGATNEKLFF.

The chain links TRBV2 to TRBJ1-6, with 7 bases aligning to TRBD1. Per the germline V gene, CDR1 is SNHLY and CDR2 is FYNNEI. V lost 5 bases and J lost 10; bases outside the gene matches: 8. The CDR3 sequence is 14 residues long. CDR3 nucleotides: TGTGCCAGCAGTTTGTCACAGGGGTTGTCACCCCTCCACTTT. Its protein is CASSLSQGLSPLHF.

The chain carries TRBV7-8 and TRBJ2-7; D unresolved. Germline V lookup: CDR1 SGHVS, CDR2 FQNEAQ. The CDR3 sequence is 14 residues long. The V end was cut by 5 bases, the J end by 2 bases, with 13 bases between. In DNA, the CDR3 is TGTGCCAGCAGCCCCCAGGCATCCACCTACGAGCAGTACTTC. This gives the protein CASSPQASTYEQYF.

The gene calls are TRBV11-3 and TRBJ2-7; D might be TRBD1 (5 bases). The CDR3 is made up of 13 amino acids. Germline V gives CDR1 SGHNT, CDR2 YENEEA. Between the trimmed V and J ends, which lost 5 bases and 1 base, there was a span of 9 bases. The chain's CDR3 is CASSPGPSYEQYF. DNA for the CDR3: TGTGCCAGCAGCCCAGGGCCTTCCTACGAGCAGTACTTC.

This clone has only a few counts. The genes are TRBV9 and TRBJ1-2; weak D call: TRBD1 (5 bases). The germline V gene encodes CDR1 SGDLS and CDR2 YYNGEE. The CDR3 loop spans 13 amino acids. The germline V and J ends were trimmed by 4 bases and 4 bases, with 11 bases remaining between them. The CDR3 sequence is CASSPRDRYGYTF. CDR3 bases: TGTGCCAGCAGCCCCAGGGATCGCTATGGCTACACCTTC.

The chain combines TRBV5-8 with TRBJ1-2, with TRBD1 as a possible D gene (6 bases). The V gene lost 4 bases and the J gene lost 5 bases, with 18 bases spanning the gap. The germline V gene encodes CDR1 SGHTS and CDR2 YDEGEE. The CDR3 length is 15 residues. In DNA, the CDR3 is TGTGCCAGCAGCGTACGTGGGACACCAACTTATGGCTACACCTTC. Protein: CASSVRGTPTYGYTF.

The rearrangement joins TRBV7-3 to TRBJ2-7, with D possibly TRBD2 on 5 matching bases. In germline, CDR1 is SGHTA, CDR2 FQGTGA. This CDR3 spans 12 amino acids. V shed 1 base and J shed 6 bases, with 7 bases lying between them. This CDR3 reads CASSLSGGEQYF. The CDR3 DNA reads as TGTGCCAGCAGCTTAAGCGGAGGCGAGCAGTACTTC.

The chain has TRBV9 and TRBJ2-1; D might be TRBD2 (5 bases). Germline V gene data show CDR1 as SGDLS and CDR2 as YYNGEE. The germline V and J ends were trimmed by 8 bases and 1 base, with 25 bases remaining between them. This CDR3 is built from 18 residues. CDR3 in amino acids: CASGVASGNSGSYNEQFF. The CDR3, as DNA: TGTGCCAGTGGAGTGGCAAGCGGAAATTCGGGTTCCTACAATGAGCAGTTCTTC. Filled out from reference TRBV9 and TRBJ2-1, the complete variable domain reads DSGVTQTPKHLITATGQRVTLRCSPRSGDLSVYWYQQSLDQGLQFLIQYYNGEERAKGNILERFSAQQFPDLHSELNLSSLELGDSALYFCASGVASGNSGSYNEQFFGPGTRLTVL.

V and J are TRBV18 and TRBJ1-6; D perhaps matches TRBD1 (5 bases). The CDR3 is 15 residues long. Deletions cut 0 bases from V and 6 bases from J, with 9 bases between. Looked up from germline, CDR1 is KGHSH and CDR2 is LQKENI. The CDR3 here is CASSPPKGINSPLHF. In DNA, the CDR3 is TGTGCCAGCTCACCACCGAAGGGGATTAATTCACCCCTCCACTTT.

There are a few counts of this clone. The CDR3 protein is CASSAGTDTQYF. CDR3 in DNA: TGTGCCAGCAGCGCGGGGACAGATACGCAGTATTTT. The chain has TRBV7-9 and TRBJ2-3; TRBD2 is a possible D gene (6 bases). Deletions cut 5 bases from V and 3 bases from J, with 6 bases between. The CDR3 is 12 amino acids. The germline CDR1 and CDR2 sequences are SEHNR and FQNEAQ (reference sequence).

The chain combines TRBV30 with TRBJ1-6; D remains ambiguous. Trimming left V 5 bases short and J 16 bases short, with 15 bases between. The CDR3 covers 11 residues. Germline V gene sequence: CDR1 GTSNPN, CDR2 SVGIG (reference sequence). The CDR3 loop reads CAWGPGTELHF. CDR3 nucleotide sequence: TGTGCCTGGGGCCCCGGAACAGAACTCCACTTT. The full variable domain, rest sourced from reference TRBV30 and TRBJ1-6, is SQTIHQWPATLVQPVGSPLSLECTVEGTSNPNLYWYRQAAGRGLQLLFYSVGIGQISSEVPQNLSASRPQDRQFILSSKKLLLSDSGFYLCAWGPGTELHFGNGTRLTVT.

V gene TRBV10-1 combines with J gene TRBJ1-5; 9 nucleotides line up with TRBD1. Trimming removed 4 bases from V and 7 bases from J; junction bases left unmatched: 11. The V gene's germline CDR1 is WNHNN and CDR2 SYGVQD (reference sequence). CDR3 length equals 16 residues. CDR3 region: CASSGIRDREIQPQHF. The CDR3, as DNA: TGCGCCAGCAGTGGTATCCGGGACAGGGAGATACAGCCCCAGCATTTT.

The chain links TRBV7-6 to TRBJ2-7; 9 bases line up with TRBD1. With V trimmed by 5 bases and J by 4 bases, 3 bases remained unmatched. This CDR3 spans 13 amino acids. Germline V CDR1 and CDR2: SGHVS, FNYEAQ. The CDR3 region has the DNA TGTGCCAGCAGCCAAGACAGGGGGTACGAGCAGTACTTC. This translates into CASSQDRGYEQYF.

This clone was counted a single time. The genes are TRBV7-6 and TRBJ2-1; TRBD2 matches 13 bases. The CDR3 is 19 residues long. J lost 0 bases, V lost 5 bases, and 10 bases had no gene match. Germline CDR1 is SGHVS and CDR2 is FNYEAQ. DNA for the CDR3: TGTGCCAGCAGCCCTAGGACTAGCGGGAGCCCGAGCTCCTACAATGAGCAGTTCTTC. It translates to CASSPRTSGSPSSYNEQFF.

The CDR3 sequence is CASTGTNSYEQYF. DNA for the CDR3: TGTGCCAGCACTGGGACTAACTCCTACGAGCAGTACTTC. The V call is TRBV27, the J call TRBJ2-7; the match to TRBD2 covers 7 bases. There are 13 residues in the CDR3. CDR1 is MNHEY, CDR2 SMNVEV, per germline (reference sequence). The V and J ends lost 7 bases and 0 bases, in that order; junction bases with no gene match: 3.